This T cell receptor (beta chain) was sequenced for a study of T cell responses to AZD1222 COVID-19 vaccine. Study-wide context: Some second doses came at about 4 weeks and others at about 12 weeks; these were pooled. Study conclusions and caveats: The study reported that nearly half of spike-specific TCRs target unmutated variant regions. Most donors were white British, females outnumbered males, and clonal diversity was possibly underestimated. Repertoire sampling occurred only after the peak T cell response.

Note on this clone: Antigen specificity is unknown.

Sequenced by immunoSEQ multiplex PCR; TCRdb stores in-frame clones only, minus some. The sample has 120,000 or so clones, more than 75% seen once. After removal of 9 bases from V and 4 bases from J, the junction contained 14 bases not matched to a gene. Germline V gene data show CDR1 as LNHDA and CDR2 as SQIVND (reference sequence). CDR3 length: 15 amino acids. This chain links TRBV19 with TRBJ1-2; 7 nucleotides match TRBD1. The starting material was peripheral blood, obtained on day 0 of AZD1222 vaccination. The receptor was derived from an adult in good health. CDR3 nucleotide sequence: TGTGCCAGCAGCGAAACGGCAGGGGGTGCCTATGGCTACACCTTC. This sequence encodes CASSETAGGAYGYTF.